The 19 T cell receptor beta chains listed next were all sequenced from one sample in a study of T cell responses to AZD1222 COVID-19 vaccine. Data came from immunoSEQ multiplex PCR; TCRdb stores just in-frame clones and leaves some out. The sample holds just over 90,000 clones, 80% to 90% seen once. The material was peripheral blood, obtained 28 days after the second AZD1222 dose. The receptors originated from an adult who received the AZD1222 COVID-19 vaccine.

CDR3 nucleotide sequence: TGTGCCAGCAGCCCCCGCGGACTAGCGGAGAAGAATGAGCAGTTCTTC. As protein: CASSPRGLAEKNEQFF. This chain connects TRBV7-3 to TRBJ2-1; TRBD2 matches 10 bases. V shed 5 bases and J 7 bases; nucleotides not matched to a gene: 11. Germline V CDR1 and CDR2: SGHTA, FQGTGA. CDR3 length: 16 amino acids.

The chain is built from TRBV7-3 and TRBJ2-1, with 7 nucleotides matching TRBD1. V gave up 4 bases and J gave up 0 bases; unmatched junction bases: 6. CDR1 is SGHTA and CDR2 is FQGTGA in the germline V gene. This CDR3 contains 16 residues. CDR3 nucleotide sequence: TGTGCCAGCAGCTCTCAACAGGGGAGCTCCTACAATGAGCAGTTCTTC. Amino acid sequence: CASSSQQGSSYNEQFF. Using reference TRBV7-3 and TRBJ2-1 for the parts outside the CDR3, the full variable domain is GAGVSQTPSNKVTEKGKYVELRCDPISGHTALYWYRQSLGQGPEFLIYFQGTGAADDSGLPNDRFFAVRPEGSVSTLKIQRTERGDSAVYLCASSSQQGSSYNEQFFGPGTRLTVL.

CDR3 DNA: TGTGCCACTACGAGGACCCTCTCTGGGGCCAACGTCCTGACTTTC. This gives the protein CATTRTLSGANVLTF. The J gene is TRBJ2-6, the V gene TRBV6-5, with no clear D. CDR1 and CDR2 from the germline V gene are MNHEY and SVGAGI. The germline V and J ends were trimmed by 10 bases and 0 bases, with 13 bases remaining between them. The CDR3 loop spans 15 amino acids.

V and J are TRBV7-9 and TRBJ1-1; D gene ambiguous. Germline CDR1 is SEHNR and CDR2 is FQNEAQ (reference sequence). The ends were cut back, 8 bases at V and 7 bases at J, with 17 bases in the middle. This CDR3 region has 13 residues. For the CDR3, the DNA is TGTGCCAGCTCCCAAATGGCGGGGAGTGAAGCTTTCTTT. It specifies CASSQMAGSEAFF.

CDR3: CASSLDPQNIQYF. As DNA, the CDR3 is TGTGCCAGCAGCTTAGATCCCCAAAACATTCAGTACTTC. The V gene is TRBV11-2, the J gene TRBJ2-4; D gene uncertain. Germline CDR1 SGHAT, CDR2 FQNNGV. V gave up 0 bases and J gave up 5 bases, with 5 bases separating them. The CDR3 covers 13 residues. Using reference TRBV11-2 and TRBJ2-4 for the parts outside the CDR3, the full variable domain is EAGVAQSPRYKIIEKRQSVAFWCNPISGHATLYWYQQILGQGPKLLIQFQNNGVVDDSQLPKDRFSAERLKGVDSTLKIQPAKLEDSAVYLCASSLDPQNIQYFGAGTRLSVL.

CDR3: CASSAHRDRSTEAFF. CDR3 nucleotides: TGTGCCAGTAGTGCCCACAGGGATAGGAGCACTGAAGCTTTCTTT. This rearrangement joins TRBV19 to TRBJ1-1; D possibly corresponds to TRBD1 (6 bases). The germline CDR1 and CDR2 sequences are LNHDA and SQIVND (reference sequence). CDR3 size: 15 residues. Deletions cut 5 bases from V and 4 bases from J, with 17 bases between.

The chain links TRBV3-1 (or the pseudogene TRBV3-2) to TRBJ1-6; the match to TRBD1 covers 9 bases. The ends lost 4 bases at V and 7 bases at J; junction bases unmatched: 5. Germline V CDR1 and CDR2: LGHDT, YNNKEL (reference sequence). This CDR3 has 15 residues. In nucleotides, the CDR3 is TGTGCCAGCAGCCCGACAGGGGGGCAAAATTCACCCCTCCACTTT. This sequence encodes CASSPTGGQNSPLHF.

The chain employs TRBV10-3 and TRBJ1-3; no firm D call. Germline V gene data show CDR1 as ENHRY and CDR2 as SYGVKD. CDR3 length: 14 residues. V was cut by 11 bases and J by 2 bases, with 16 bases left in between. CDR3 in DNA: TGTGCCTCCCGGGGAGTTGGGGCTGGAAACACCATATATTTT. Protein sequence: CASRGVGAGNTIYF.

The CDR3 here is CASRWMGEVAKNIQYF. CDR3 nucleotides: TGTGCCAGCAGATGGATGGGGGAGGTAGCCAAAAACATTCAGTACTTC. The chain couples TRBV2 to TRBJ2-4; a weak D match, TRBD2 (6 bases). The CDR3 runs 16 residues. Trimming removed 6 bases from V and 0 bases from J, with 15 bases in between. CDR1 is SNHLY, CDR2 FYNNEI, per germline. The complete variable domain, with remaining parts taken from reference TRBV2 and TRBJ2-4, reads EPEVTQTPSHQVTQMGQEVILRCVPISNHLYFYWYRQILGQKVEFLVSFYNNEISEKSEIFDDQFSVERPDGSNFTLKIRSTKLEDSAMYFCASRWMGEVAKNIQYFGAGTRLSVL.

V and J are TRBV9 and TRBJ2-7, with D possibly matching TRBD2 (6 bases). CDR3 length: 14 residues. V dropped 4 bases and J dropped 0 bases, with 11 bases sitting between them. CDR1 and CDR2 from the germline V gene are SGDLS and YYNGEE. CDR3 coding DNA: TGTGCCAGCAGCCGAGGACTAAACTCCTACGAGCAGTACTTC. Its protein is CASSRGLNSYEQYF. The complete variable domain, with remaining parts taken from reference TRBV9 and TRBJ2-7, reads DSGVTQTPKHLITATGQRVTLRCSPRSGDLSVYWYQQSLDQGLQFLIQYYNGEERAKGNILERFSAQQFPDLHSELNLSSLELGDSALYFCASSRGLNSYEQYFGPGTRLTVT.

This clone was counted once. The chain has TRBV12-1 and TRBJ1-1; the table's D gene call, TRBD1, was not cross checked with the DNA. TRBV12-1 counts as a pseudogene. The CDR3 totals 18 residues. CDR3 coding DNA: TGTGCCAGCAGCTTCTTAAAGGGACGAAAACAAGGGGGCACTGAAGCTTTCTTT. Translating it yields CASSFLKGRKQGGTEAFF.

The chain employs TRBV6-6 and TRBJ2-5; D is uncertain. The CDR3 is made up of 13 amino acids. Germline V lookup: CDR1 MNHNY, CDR2 SVGAGI (reference sequence). V was clipped by 2 bases and J by 4 bases, with 8 bases between them. The CDR3 coding sequence is TGTGCCAGCAGTTACCAAACGGGAGAGACCCAGTACTTC. Protein product: CASSYQTGETQYF.

This chain uses TRBV7-9 with TRBJ1-1; D remains unclear. CDR1 is SEHNR, CDR2 FQNEAQ, per germline (reference sequence). The CDR3 spans 14 residues. V was shortened by 5 bases and J by 5 bases, with 15 bases between the two germline ends. The CDR3: CASSPQDGNTEAFF. DNA of the CDR3: TGTGCCAGCAGCCCCCAGGACGGAAATACTGAAGCTTTCTTT.

The V and J genes are TRBV5-1 and TRBJ1-6; no definite D call. The V end lost 2 bases, the J end lost 5 bases, and 8 bases lay between the germline ends. The CDR3 contains 14 residues. CDR1 and CDR2 (germline): SGHRS, YFSETQ. This CDR3 reads CASSFGDNNSPLHF. The CDR3 nucleotides are TGCGCCAGCAGCTTCGGAGACAATAATTCACCCCTCCACTTT.

The rearrangement uses TRBV29-1 and TRBJ2-3, with no clear D. V dropped 4 bases and J dropped 8 bases, with 10 bases sitting between them. Germline V gene lookup returns CDR1 SQVTM and CDR2 ANQGSEA. This CDR3 spans 11 amino acids. CDR3 loop: CSVGNDITQYF. The CDR3 DNA sequence: TGCAGCGTTGGAAACGACATTACGCAGTATTTT.

This chain links TRBV7-8 with TRBJ1-5, with D unclear. Trimming removed 4 bases at V and 5 bases at J, with 9 bases between. Germline CDR1 reads SGHVS; CDR2 reads FQNEAQ. The CDR3 extends over 13 amino acids. The CDR3 DNA reads TGTGCCAGCAGCTCCGGACGGGATCAGCCCCAGCATTTT. Protein product: CASSSGRDQPQHF.

The chain has TRBV30 and TRBJ1-1; 12 positions agree with TRBD1. Germline V gives CDR1 GTSNPN, CDR2 SVGIG (reference sequence). This CDR3 is built from 14 residues. With 0 bases clipped from V and 7 bases from J, the junction kept 3 bases outside the gene matches. CDR3 region: CAWSVGQGANEAFF. CDR3 nucleotides: TGTGCCTGGAGTGTGGGACAGGGGGCGAATGAAGCTTTCTTT.

Here the CDR3 DNA reads TGTGCCAGCAGTTTGGGGGACGAGGCAGATACGCAGTATTTT. It specifies CASSLGDEADTQYF. The V and J genes are TRBV6-5 and TRBJ2-3; either TRBD1 or TRBD2 may supply D (5 bases each). The CDR3 extends over 14 amino acids. Trimming took 4 bases from V and 4 from J, leaving 12 bases between them. CDR1 MNHEY and CDR2 SVGAGI come from the germline V gene.

V usage is TRBV12-5 and J usage is TRBJ2-3, with 8 bases aligning to TRBD2. Germline V gives CDR1 LGHNT, CDR2 FRNRAP. Trimming at V came to 3 bases and at J to 2 bases, leaving 19 bases not matched to a gene. The CDR3 is 20 residues long. CDR3 nucleotide sequence: TGTGCTAGTGGTTTCCGCTCACGATGGGCGGGGGGTACCATCACAGATACGCAGTATTTT. Amino acids: CASGFRSRWAGGTITDTQYF.